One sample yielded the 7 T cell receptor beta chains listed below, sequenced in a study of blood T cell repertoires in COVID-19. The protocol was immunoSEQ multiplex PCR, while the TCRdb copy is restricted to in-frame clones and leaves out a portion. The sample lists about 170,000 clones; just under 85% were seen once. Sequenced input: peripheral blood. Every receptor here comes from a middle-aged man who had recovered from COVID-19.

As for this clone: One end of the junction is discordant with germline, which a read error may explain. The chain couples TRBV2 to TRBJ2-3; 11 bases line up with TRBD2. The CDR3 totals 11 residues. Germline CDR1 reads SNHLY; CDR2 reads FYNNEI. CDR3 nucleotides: TGTGCCAGCAGCTCTAGCGGGAGGCCGGGTTTT. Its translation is CASSSSGRPGF.

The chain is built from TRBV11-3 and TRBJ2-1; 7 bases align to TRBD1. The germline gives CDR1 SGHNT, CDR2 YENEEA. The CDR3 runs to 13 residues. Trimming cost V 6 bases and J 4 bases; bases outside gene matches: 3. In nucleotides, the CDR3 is TGTGCCAGCAGGGGACAGTCGTACAATGAGCAGTTCTTC. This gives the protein CASRGQSYNEQFF.

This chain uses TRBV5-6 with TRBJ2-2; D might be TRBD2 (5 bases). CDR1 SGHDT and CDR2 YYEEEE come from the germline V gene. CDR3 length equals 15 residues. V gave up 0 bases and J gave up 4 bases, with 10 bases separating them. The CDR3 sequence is CASSLGAAGTGELFF. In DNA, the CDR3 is TGTGCCAGCAGCTTGGGGGCGGCGGGCACCGGGGAGCTGTTTTTT.

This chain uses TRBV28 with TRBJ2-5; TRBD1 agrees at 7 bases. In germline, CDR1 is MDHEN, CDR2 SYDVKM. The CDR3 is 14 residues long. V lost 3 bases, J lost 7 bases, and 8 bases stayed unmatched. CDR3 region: CASSFGQAFGTQYF. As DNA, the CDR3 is TGTGCCAGCAGTTTCGGACAGGCGTTTGGGACCCAGTACTTC. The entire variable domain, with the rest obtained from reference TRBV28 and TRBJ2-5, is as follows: DVKVTQSSRYLVKRTGEKVFLECVQDMDHENMFWYRQDPGLGLRLIYFSYDVKMKEKGDIPEGYSVSREKKERFSLILESASTNQTSMYLCASSFGQAFGTQYFGPGTRLLVL.

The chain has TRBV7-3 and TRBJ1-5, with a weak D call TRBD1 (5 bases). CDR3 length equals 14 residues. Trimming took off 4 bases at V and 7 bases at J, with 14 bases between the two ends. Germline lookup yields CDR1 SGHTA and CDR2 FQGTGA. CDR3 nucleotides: TGTGCCAGCAGCTATCCGGGACTCCGACAGCCCCAGCATTTT. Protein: CASSYPGLRQPQHF.

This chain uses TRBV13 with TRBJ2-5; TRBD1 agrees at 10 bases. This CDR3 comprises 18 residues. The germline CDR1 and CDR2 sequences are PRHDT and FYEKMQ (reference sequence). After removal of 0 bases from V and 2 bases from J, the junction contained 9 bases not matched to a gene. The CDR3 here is CASSLGAGWTGGQETQYF. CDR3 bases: TGTGCCAGCAGCTTAGGCGCTGGCTGGACAGGGGGTCAAGAGACCCAGTACTTC.

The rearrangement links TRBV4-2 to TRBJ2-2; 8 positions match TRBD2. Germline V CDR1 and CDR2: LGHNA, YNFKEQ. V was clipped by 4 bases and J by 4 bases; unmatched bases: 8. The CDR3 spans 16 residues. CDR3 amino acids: CASSPDGGVGTGELFF. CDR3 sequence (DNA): TGTGCCAGCAGCCCCGACGGGGGGGTCGGCACCGGGGAGCTGTTTTTT.